These T cell receptor beta chains were read from a single sample in a study of vaccination effects on CD4 cells after COVID-19. For these TCRs, the target antigens are not known. TCRdb keeps only in-frame clones here, not all; method: immunoSEQ multiplex PCR. Of about 73,000 clones listed, over 70% are singletons. The sequencing used CD4+ T cells from PBMCs cultured with SARS-CoV-2 spike peptides, collected before COVID-19 vaccination. The receptors derive from a human donor who received a COVID-19 vaccine. CDR3s include the opening cysteine and the closing phenylalanine or tryptophan. Each record gives: D gene, V gene, clone size, J gene, CDR3 protein, CDR3 DNA. The D gene is left open where the match is weak. Size tells how often a clone was seen (once, few, many) or the class of an expanded clone, and some rows leave it out.

>TRBD2|TRBV19|.|TRBJ2-3
CASRPSGVAGTQYF
TGTGCCAGTAGGCCTAGCGGGGTGGCCGGTACGCAGTATTTT
>.|TRBV19|few|TRBJ1-1
CASRDRLEAFF
TGTGCCAGTAGAGACAGGTTGGAAGCTTTCTTT
>.|TRBV4-2|few|TRBJ2-2
CASRPGLHTGELFF
TGTGCCAGCAGACCGGGACTCCACACCGGGGAGCTGTTTTTT
>TRBD1|TRBV9|.|TRBJ2-5
CASSKRQGSQETQYF
TGTGCCAGCAGCAAAAGACAGGGATCACAAGAGACCCAGTACTTC
>TRBD2|TRBV6-4|.|TRBJ2-3
CASSRTLEGGTDTQYF
TGTGCCAGCAGTAGAACTCTAGAGGGAGGGACAGATACGCAGTATTTT
>.|TRBV27|.|TRBJ2-5
CASTPTGEKGETQYF
TGTGCCAGCACTCCGACAGGCGAAAAGGGAGAGACCCAGTACTTC
>TRBD2|TRBV18|.|TRBJ2-1
CASSPPHGLAGGLRNEQFF
TGTGCCAGCTCACCACCGCACGGACTAGCGGGGGGGCTCAGGAATGAGCAGTTCTTC
>TRBD1|TRBV18|.|TRBJ1-6
CASSRDSLNSPLHF
TGTGCCAGCTCGCGGGACAGCCTAAATTCACCCCTCCACTTT
>.|TRBV4-1|once|TRBJ1-2
CASSQVLGEVGYTF
TGCGCCAGCAGCCAAGTCTTAGGGGAAGTGGGCTACACCTTC
>.|TRBV18|.|TRBJ2-5
CASSPFRGQETQYF
TGTGCCAGCTCACCATTCCGGGGCCAAGAGACCCAGTACTTC
>TRBD1|TRBV19|.|TRBJ2-2
CASSILGRGRPGELFF
TGTGCCAGTAGTATACTCGGCAGGGGGCGCCCCGGGGAGCTGTTTTTT
>.|TRBV6-5|.|TRBJ2-5
CASSPRPRGETQYF
TGTGCCAGCAGCCCCCGGCCTCGGGGGGAGACCCAGTACTTC
>.|TRBV3-1/TRBV3-2|.|TRBJ1-1
CASSQETEAFF
TGTGCCAGCAGCCAAGAGACTGAAGCTTTCTTT
>.|TRBV18|.|TRBJ2-5
CASSPLETGLTETQYF
TGTGCCAGCTCACCACTTGAAACAGGCTTGACGGAGACCCAGTACTTC
>.|TRBV6-4|.|TRBJ2-3
CASSLRDTQYF
TGTGCCAGCAGTTTAAGAGATACGCAGTATTTT
>TRBD1|TRBV7-9|once|TRBJ2-1
CASSPLTGLNEQFF
TGTGCCAGCAGCCCCTTGACAGGGTTGAATGAGCAGTTCTTC
>.|TRBV12-3/TRBV12-4|few|TRBJ1-5
CASSFGNQPQHF
TGTGCCAGCAGTTTCGGGAATCAGCCCCAGCATTTT
>.|TRBV3-1/TRBV3-2|few|TRBJ1-6
CASSDPAGNSPLHF
TGTGCCAGCAGCGACCCCGCCGGGAATTCACCCCTCCACTTT
>TRBD1|TRBV11-3|few|TRBJ2-1
CASSSDRYYNEQFF
TGTGCCAGCAGCTCGGACAGGTACTACAATGAGCAGTTCTTC
>.|TRBV5-1|.|TRBJ1-1
CASSLAVGGLGTEAFF
TGCGCCAGCAGCTTGGCCGTTGGGGGGTTAGGCACTGAAGCTTTCTTT
>.|TRBV5-1|.|TRBJ2-2
CASSSSLNTGELFF
TGCGCCAGCAGCTCAAGCTTGAACACCGGGGAGCTGTTTTTT
>.|TRBV6-5|.|TRBJ1-1
CASSQTALGGIEAFF
TGTGCCAGCAGTCAGACAGCACTTGGGGGCATTGAAGCTTTCTTT
>TRBD2|TRBV7-3|.|TRBJ2-3
CASSMLGLAGGSTDTQYF
TGTGCCAGCAGCATGCTGGGACTAGCGGGGGGAAGCACAGATACGCAGTATTTT
>TRBD1|TRBV28|few|TRBJ1-3
CASSTGGFGNTIYF
TGTGCCAGCAGCACAGGGGGGTTTGGAAACACCATATATTTT
>.|TRBV5-4|.|TRBJ2-2
CASSSRDKNTGELFF
TGTGCCAGCAGCTCTCGGGACAAGAACACCGGGGAGCTGTTTTTT
>.|TRBV27|.|TRBJ2-2
CASSLYRPGFGTGELFF
TGTGCCAGCAGTTTATATAGACCAGGGTTCGGAACCGGGGAGCTGTTTTTT
>.|TRBV5-1|.|TRBJ2-3
CASSGTAGSSTDTQYF
TGCGCCAGCAGCGGGACGGCGGGGTCCTCCACAGATACGCAGTATTTT
>.|TRBV9|.|TRBJ1-1
CASSGPPMNTEAFF
TGTGCCAGCAGCGGCCCCCCGATGAACACTGAAGCTTTCTTT
>.|TRBV30|.|TRBJ2-5
CAWGRSNSAQETQYF
TGTGCCTGGGGGAGGAGTAATAGCGCACAAGAGACCCAGTACTTC
>.|TRBV2|once|TRBJ1-3
CASSEAGGNTIYF
TGTGCCAGCAGTGAAGCGGGGGGCAACACCATATATTTT
>TRBD2|TRBV9|.|TRBJ2-3
CASSTGTSGDTDTQYF
TGTGCCAGCTCTACCGGGACTAGCGGGGACACAGATACGCAGTATTTT
>.|TRBV24-1|.|TRBJ2-5
CATRDNQETQYF
TGTGCCACCAGGGACAACCAAGAGACCCAGTACTTC
>.|TRBV5-1|once|TRBJ2-3
CASLPGVAGSTDMYF
TGCGCCAGCCTACCAGGGGTGGCGGGAAGTACGGATATGTATTTT
>TRBD1|TRBV18|.|TRBJ1-3
CASSSGQGSGNTIYF
TGTGCCAGCTCATCAGGACAGGGCTCTGGAAACACCATATATTTT
>TRBD1|TRBV29-1|.|TRBJ1-6
CSCLTGDKNSPLHF
TGCAGCTGCCTGACAGGGGATAAGAATTCACCCCTCCACTTT
>TRBD1|TRBV7-9|.|TRBJ1-4
CASSAYRGENQKLFF
TGTGCCAGCAGCGCCTACAGGGGAGAGAATCAAAAACTGTTTTTT
>TRBD2|TRBV19|.|TRBJ2-5
CASSDGSGGKETQYF
TGTGCCAGTAGTGACGGGAGCGGGGGAAAAGAGACCCAGTACTTC
>TRBD2|TRBV7-8|.|TRBJ2-1
CASSTGLADYNEQFF
TGTGCCAGCAGCACAGGACTAGCAGACTACAATGAGCAGTTCTTC
>TRBD2|TRBV19|.|TRBJ2-2
CASSKLGGDTGELFF
TGTGCCAGTAGTAAATTGGGAGGGGACACCGGGGAGCTGTTTTTT
>.|TRBV7-9|.|TRBJ2-2
CASSLAPSVDGELFF
TGTGCCAGCAGCTTAGCGCCTAGCGTAGACGGGGAGCTGTTTTTT
>TRBD1|TRBV6-1|.|TRBJ1-6
CASSEASIGTVNSPLHF
TGTGCCAGCAGTGAAGCTTCTATCGGGACAGTTAATTCACCCCTCCACTTT
>.|TRBV9|.|TRBJ1-3
CASSAGGGSANTIYF
TGTGCCAGCAGCGCCGGCGGGGGCTCAGCGAACACCATATATTTT
>.|TRBV29-1|.|TRBJ2-3
CSVEDRLGGLTDTQYF
TGCAGCGTTGAAGATAGGTTGGGGGGACTCACAGATACGCAGTATTTT
>.|TRBV5-4|.|TRBJ2-1
CASSSSGLSYNEQFF
TGTGCCAGCAGCAGCTCGGGCCTGTCCTACAATGAGCAGTTCTTC
>.|TRBV7-2|.|TRBJ1-5
CASSFLQDSPPQHF
TGTGCCAGCAGCTTTCTACAGGACAGCCCGCCCCAGCATTTT
>.|TRBV12-5|.|TRBJ2-4
CASGLVRSEMSKNIQYF
TGTGCTAGTGGTTTGGTACGCTCTGAAATGTCCAAAAACATTCAGTACTTC